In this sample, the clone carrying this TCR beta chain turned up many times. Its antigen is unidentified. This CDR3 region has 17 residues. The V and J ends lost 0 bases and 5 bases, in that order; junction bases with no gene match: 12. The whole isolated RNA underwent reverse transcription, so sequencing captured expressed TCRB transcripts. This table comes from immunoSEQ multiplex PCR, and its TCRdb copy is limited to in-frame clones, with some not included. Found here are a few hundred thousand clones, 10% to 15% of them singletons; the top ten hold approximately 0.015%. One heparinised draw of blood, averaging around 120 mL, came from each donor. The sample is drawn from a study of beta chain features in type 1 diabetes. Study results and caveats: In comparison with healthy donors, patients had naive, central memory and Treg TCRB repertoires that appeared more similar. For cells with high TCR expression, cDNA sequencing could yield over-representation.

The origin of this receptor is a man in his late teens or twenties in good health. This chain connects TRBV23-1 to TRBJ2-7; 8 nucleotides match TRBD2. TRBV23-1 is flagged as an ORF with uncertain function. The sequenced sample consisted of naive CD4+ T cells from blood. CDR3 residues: CASSQSLRSGSFHEQYF. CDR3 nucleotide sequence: TGCGCCAGCAGTCAATCGCTACGGAGCGGGAGTTTCCACGAGCAGTACTTC.